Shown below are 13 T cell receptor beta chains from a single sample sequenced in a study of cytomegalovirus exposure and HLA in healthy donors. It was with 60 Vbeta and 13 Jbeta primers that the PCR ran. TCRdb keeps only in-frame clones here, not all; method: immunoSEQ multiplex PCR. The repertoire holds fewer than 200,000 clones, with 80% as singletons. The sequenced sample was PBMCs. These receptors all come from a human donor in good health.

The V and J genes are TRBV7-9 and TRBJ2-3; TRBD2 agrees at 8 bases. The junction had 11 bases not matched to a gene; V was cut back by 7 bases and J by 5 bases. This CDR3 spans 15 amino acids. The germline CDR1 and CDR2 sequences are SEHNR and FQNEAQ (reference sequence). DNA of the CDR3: TGTGCCAGCACCCCGGGAGCGGGGGCCCTAGATACGCAGTATTTT. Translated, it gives CASTPGAGALDTQYF.

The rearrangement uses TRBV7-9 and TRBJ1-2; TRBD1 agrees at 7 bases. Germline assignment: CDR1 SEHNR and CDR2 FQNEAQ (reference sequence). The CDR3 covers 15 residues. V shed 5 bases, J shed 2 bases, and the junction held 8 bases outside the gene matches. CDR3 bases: TGTGCCAGCAGCGGGCGGACAGGACCGAACTATGGCTACACCTTC. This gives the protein CASSGRTGPNYGYTF. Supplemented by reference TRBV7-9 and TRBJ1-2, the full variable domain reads DTGVSQNPRHKITKRGQNVTFRCDPISEHNRLYWYRQTLGQGPEFLTYFQNEAQLEKSRLLSDRFSAERPKGSFSTLEIQRTEQGDSAMYLCASSGRTGPNYGYTFGSGTRLTVV.

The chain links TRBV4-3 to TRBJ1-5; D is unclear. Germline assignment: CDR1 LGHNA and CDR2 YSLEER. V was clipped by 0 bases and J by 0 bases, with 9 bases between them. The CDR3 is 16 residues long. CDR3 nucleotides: TGCGCCAGCAGCCAAGACGCACAGCCTAGCAATCAGCCCCAGCATTTT. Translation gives CASSQDAQPSNQPQHF.

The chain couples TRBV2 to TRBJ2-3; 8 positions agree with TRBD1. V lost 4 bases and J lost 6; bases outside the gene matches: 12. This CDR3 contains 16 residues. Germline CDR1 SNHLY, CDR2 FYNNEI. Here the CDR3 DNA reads TGTGCCAGCAGTGGGGGACAGGCGGAGAACAGGGATACGCAGTATTTT. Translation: CASSGGQAENRDTQYF.

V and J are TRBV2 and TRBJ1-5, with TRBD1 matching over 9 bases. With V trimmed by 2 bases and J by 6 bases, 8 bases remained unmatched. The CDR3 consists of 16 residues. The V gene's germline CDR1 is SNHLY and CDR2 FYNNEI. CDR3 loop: CASSESYGQGTQPQHF. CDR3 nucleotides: TGTGCCAGCAGTGAATCTTACGGACAGGGGACTCAGCCCCAGCATTTT.

The DNA for the CDR3 is TGTGCCATCAGTGAGTCAGGGGGCTGGGCTGAAGCTTTCTTT. Protein sequence: CAISESGGWAEAFF. The chain has TRBV10-3 and TRBJ1-1; TRBD1 agrees at 7 bases. The CDR3 loop spans 14 amino acids. Looked up from germline, CDR1 is ENHRY and CDR2 is SYGVKD. The V segment lost 0 bases and the J segment 6 bases; nucleotides outside the gene matches: 4.

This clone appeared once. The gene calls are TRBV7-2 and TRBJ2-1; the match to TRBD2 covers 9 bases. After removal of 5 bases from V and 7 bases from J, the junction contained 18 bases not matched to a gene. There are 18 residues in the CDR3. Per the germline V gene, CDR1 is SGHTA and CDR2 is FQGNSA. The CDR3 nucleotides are TGTGCCAGCAGCCGCCCCCCCCGGCGGGGGGGCCAGCGGAATGAGCAGTTCTTC. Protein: CASSRPPRRGGQRNEQFF. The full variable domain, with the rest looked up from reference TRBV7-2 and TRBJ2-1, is GAGVSQSPSNKVTEKGKDVELRCDPISGHTALYWYRQSLGQGLEFLIYFQGNSAPDKSGLPSDRFSAERTGGSVSTLTIQRTQQEDSAVYLCASSRPPRRGGQRNEQFFGPGTRLTVL.

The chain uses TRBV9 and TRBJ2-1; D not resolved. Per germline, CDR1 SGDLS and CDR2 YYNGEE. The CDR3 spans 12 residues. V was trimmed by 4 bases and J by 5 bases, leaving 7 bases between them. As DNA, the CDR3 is TGTGCCAGCAGCCCCCGGGACAATGAGCAGTTCTTC. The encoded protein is CASSPRDNEQFF.

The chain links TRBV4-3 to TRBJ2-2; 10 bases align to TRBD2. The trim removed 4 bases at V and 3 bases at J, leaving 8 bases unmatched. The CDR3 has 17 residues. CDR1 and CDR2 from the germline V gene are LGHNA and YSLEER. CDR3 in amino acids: CASSPILAGEDTGELFF. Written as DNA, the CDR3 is TGCGCCAGCAGCCCCATCCTAGCGGGGGAAGACACCGGGGAGCTGTTTTTT.

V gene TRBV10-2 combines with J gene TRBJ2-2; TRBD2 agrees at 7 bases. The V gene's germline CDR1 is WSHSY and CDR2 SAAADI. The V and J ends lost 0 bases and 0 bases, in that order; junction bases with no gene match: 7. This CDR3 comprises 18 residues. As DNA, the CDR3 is TGCGCCAGCAGTGAGTCCGCACTAGCGCCCGCGAACACCGGGGAGCTGTTTTTT. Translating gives CASSESALAPANTGELFF.

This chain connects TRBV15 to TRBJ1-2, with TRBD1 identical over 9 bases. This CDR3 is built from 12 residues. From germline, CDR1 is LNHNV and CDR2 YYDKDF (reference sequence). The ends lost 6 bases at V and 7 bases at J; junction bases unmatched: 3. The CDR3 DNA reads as TGTGCCACCAGAACAGGGGGCTGTGGCTACACCTTC. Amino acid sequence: CATRTGGCGYTF.

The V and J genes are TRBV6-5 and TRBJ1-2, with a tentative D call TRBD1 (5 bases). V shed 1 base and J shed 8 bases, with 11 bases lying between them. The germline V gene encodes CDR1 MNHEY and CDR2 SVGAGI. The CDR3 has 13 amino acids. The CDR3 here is CASSYFGADGYTF. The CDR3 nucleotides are TGTGCCAGCAGTTACTTTGGGGCAGACGGCTACACCTTC.

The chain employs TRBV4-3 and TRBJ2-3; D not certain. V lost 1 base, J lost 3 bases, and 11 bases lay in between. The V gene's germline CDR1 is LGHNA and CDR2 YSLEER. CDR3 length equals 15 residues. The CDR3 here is CASSQGHPYTDTQYF. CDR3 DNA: TGCGCCAGCAGCCAAGGACACCCGTATACAGATACGCAGTATTTT.